This T cell receptor beta chain was obtained from a study of CD8+CD57+ T cells in acquired aplastic anemia. J gave up 7 bases and V 0 bases, and 2 bases lay outside the gene matches. CDR3 length: 13 amino acids. Per germline, CDR1 SGHTA and CDR2 FQGNSA. CDR3 and TCR beta VDJ profiling relied on a genomic DNA template. Each CDR3 protein is one row after TCRdb ran MiXCR on the reads. Of around 200,000 distinct CDR3 sequences in the sample, almost 50% were seen once. Sequencing was done on patients that had shown CD8+CD57+ cell expansion by flow cytometry. This clonotype originated in a human donor with aplastic anemia. Sequences were obtained from sorted CD4+, CD8+, or CD8+CD57+ T cells (not recorded which) from PBMCs. This rearrangement joins TRBV7-2 to TRBJ1-1, with 7 positions matching TRBD1. The CDR3 here is CASSLAGGVEAFF. CDR3 sequence (DNA): TGTGCCAGCAGCTTAGCAGGGGGCGTTGAAGCTTTCTTT.